One T cell receptor (beta chain) is described in this entry. This sample stems from a study of CXCR3-negative and CXCR3-positive naive CD8 T cells. 5' RACE with UMI labels generated the TRB cDNA libraries. TCRdb reanalyzed the 5' RACE reads, giving one entry per CDR3 protein sequence and no DNA. Recorded for this sample: about 130,000 distinct CDR3 sequences. The CDR3 has 15 amino acids. CDR1 is MNHEY and CDR2 is SMNVEV in the germline V gene (reference sequence). The receptor was isolated from a human donor in good health. Some clones in this sample may be carry-over from other donors' samples. The sequenced sample consisted of naive CXCR3- CD8+ T cells from blood. The subset was: CD45RO-CCR7+CD27+CD95- naive CD8+ T cells lacking CXCR3 (TNR3-). The chain employs TRBV27 and TRBJ2-7. The chain's CDR3 is CASSYQLGQLYEQYF.